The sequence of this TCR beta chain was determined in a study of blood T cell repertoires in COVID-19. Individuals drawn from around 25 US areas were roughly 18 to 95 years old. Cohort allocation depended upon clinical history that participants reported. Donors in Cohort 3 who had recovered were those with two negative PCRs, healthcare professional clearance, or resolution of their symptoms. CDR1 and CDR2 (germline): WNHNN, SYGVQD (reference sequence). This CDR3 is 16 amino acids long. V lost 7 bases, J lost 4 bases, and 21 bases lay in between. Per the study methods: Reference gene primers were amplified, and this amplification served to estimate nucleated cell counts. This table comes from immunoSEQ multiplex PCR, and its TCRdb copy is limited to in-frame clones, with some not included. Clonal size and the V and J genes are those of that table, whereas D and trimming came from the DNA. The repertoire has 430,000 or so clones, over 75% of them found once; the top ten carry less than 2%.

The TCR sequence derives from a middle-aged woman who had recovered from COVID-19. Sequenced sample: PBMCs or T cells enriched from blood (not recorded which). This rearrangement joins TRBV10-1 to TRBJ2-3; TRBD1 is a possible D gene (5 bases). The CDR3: CASTGREMGLADTQYF. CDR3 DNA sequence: TGCGCCAGCACAGGCAGGGAAATGGGTTTAGCAGATACGCAGTATTTT.